This T cell receptor beta chain was sequenced in a study of blood T cells in healthy people across ages. This clonotype was detected only a few times. A second PCR of 7 to 11 cycles used a sample-barcoded 5' primer and a J-beta primer mix. TCRdb recomputed calls from the 5' RACE reads with MiXCR, one row per CDR3 protein. The sample has about 780,000 distinct CDR3 sequences, roughly 26% seen once. The germline V and J ends were trimmed by 4 bases and 3 bases, with 16 bases remaining between them. The CDR3 is 15 amino acids. CDR1 is SGHRS, CDR2 YFSETQ, per germline. The data also belong to a second study, concerning T cells of mothers and their children.

The chain combines TRBV5-1 with TRBJ2-5, with D perhaps given as TRBD1 or TRBD2 (6 bases each). This TCR was sampled from a boy between 5 and 17 years old in good health. Sequenced sample: blood. CDR3 protein: CASSPGAYTKETQYF. The CDR3 DNA reads as TGCGCCAGCAGCCCGGGGGCATACACGAAAGAGACCCAGTACTTC.